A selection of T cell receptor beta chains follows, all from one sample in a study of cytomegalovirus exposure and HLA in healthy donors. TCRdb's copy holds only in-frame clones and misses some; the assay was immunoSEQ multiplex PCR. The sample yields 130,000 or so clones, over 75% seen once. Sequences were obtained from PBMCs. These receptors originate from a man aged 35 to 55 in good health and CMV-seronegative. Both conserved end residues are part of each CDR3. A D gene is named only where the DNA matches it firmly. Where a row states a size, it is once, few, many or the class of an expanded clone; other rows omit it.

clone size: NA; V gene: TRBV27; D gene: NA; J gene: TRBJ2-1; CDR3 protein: CASSPIQHSSYNEQFF; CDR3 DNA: TGTGCCAGCAGTCCGATCCAGCACAGCTCCTACAATGAGCAGTTCTTC
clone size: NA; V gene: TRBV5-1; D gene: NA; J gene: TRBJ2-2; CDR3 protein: CASTADGRGNTGELFF; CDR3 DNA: TGCGCCAGCACCGCTGACGGCAGAGGGAACACCGGGGAGCTGTTTTTT
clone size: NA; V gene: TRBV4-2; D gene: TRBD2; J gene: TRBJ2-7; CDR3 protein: CASSQVALAGAAYEQYF; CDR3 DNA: TGTGCCAGCAGCCAAGTTGCCTTAGCGGGAGCGGCCTACGAGCAGTACTTC
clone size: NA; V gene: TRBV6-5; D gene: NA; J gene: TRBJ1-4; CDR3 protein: CATLAPESTNEKLFF; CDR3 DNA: TGTGCCACCCTAGCCCCGGAATCAACTAATGAAAAACTGTTTTTT
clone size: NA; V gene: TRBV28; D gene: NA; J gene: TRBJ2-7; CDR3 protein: CASSSYKGTYEQYF; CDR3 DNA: TGTGCCAGCAGTTCCTACAAGGGGACCTACGAGCAGTACTTC
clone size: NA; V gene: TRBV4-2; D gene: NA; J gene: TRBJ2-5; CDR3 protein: CASSQESGMAIEETQYF; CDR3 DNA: TGTGCCAGCAGCCAAGAGTCAGGAATGGCAATTGAAGAGACCCAGTACTTC
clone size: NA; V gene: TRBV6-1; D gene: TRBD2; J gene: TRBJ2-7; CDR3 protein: CASSEDWTSFYEQYF; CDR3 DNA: TGTGCCAGCAGTGAAGATTGGACTAGCTTCTACGAGCAGTACTTC
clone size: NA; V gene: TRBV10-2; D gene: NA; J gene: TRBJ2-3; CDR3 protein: CASSDTTSTDTQYF; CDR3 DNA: TGCGCCAGCAGTGACACTACTAGCACAGATACGCAGTATTTT
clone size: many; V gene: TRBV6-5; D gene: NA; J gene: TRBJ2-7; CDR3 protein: CASSQGGEQYF; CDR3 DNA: TGTGCCAGCAGTCAGGGGGGCGAGCAGTACTTC
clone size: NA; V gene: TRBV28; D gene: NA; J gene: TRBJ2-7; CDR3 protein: CASSLSGTGKSGRVNEQYF; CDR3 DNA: TGTGCCAGCAGTTTATCCGGGACAGGGAAGAGCGGGAGGGTAAACGAGCAGTACTTC
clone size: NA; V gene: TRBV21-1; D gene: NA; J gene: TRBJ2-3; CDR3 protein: CASGPDRVPGGYTDTQYF; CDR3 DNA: TGTGCCAGCGGCCCCGACAGGGTCCCCGGGGGCTACACAGATACGCAGTATTTT
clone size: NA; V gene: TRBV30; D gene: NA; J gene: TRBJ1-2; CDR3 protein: CAWSPDERRGYTF; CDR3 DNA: TGTGCCTGGAGTCCCGACGAAAGGCGGGGCTACACCTTC
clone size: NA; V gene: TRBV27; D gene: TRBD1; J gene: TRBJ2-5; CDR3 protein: CASSLQGALLETQYF; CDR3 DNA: TGTGCCAGCAGCCTGCAGGGGGCGCTTTTAGAGACCCAGTACTTC
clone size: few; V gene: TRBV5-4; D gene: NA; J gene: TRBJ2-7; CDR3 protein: CASSSPTDRYEQYF; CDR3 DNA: TGTGCCAGCAGCTCCCCGACAGACCGCTACGAGCAGTACTTC
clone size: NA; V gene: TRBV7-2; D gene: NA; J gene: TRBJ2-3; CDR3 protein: CASSPEGSSWEDTQYF; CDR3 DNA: TGTGCCAGCAGCCCTGAGGGCTCCTCCTGGGAAGATACGCAGTATTTT
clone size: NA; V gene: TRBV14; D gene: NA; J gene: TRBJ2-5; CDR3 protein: CASSQVVGYWKEETQYF; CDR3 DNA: TGTGCCAGCAGCCAAGTGGTCGGGTATTGGAAAGAAGAGACCCAGTACTTC
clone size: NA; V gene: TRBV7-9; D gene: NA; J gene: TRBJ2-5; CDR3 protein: CASSLTRDQETQYF; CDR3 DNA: TGTGCCAGCAGCTTGACCAGGGATCAAGAGACCCAGTACTTC
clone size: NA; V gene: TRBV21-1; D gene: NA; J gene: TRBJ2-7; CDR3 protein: CASSKKEASGQTEGAYEQYF; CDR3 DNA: TGTGCCAGCAGCAAAAAAGAGGCTAGCGGCCAAACGGAGGGGGCCTACGAGCAGTACTTC
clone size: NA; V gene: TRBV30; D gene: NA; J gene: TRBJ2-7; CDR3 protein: CAWAWGGYEQYF; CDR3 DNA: TGTGCCTGGGCCTGGGGCGGCTACGAGCAGTACTTC
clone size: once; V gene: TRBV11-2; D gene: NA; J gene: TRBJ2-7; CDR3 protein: CASSSRQEYEQYF; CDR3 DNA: TGTGCCAGCAGCTCCAGACAGGAGTACGAGCAGTACTTC
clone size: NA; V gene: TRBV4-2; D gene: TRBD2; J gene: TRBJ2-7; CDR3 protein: CASSQGISGRTYEQYF; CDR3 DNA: TGTGCCAGCAGCCAAGGGATCAGCGGGAGAACCTACGAGCAGTACTTC
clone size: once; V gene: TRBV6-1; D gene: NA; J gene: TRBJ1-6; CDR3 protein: CASSEDRVLNSPLHF; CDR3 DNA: TGTGCCAGCAGTGAAGACAGGGTATTGAATTCACCCCTCCACTTT
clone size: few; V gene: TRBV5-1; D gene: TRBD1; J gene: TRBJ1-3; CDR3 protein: CASSPGQGRISGNTIYF; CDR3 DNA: TGCGCCAGCAGCCCGGGACAGGGCAGAATCTCCGGAAACACCATATATTTT
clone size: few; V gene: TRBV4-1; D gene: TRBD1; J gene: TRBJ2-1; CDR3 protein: CASSQEGARDSIYNEQFF; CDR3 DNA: TGCGCCAGCAGCCAAGAAGGTGCCCGGGACAGTATCTACAATGAGCAGTTCTTC
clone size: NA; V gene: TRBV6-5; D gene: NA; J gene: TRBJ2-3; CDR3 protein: CASRYRQGKTDTQYF; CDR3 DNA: TGTGCCAGCAGGTACCGACAAGGAAAAACAGATACGCAGTATTTT
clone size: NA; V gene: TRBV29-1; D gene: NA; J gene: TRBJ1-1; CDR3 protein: CSVAKELNTEAFF; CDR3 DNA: TGCAGCGTTGCCAAGGAGTTGAACACTGAAGCTTTCTTT
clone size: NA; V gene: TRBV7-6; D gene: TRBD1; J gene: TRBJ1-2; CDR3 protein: CASSSGQGNGYTF; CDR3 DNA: TGTGCCAGCAGCTCGGGACAGGGGAATGGCTACACCTTC
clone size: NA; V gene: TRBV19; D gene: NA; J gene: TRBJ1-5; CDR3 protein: CASKNIQGSNQPQHF; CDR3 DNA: TGTGCCAGTAAAAACATCCAGGGTAGCAATCAGCCCCAGCATTTT
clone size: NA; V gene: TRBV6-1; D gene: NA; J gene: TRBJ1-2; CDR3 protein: CASSEDWGGYGYTF; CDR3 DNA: TGTGCCAGCAGTGAAGACTGGGGGGGCTATGGCTACACCTTC
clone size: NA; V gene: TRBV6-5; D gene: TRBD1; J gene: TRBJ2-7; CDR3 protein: CASSIWTGITYEQYF; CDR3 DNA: TGTGCCAGCAGTATATGGACAGGGATTACCTACGAGCAGTACTTC
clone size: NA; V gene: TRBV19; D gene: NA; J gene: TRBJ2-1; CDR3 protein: CASIRSDEQFF; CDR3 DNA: TGTGCCAGTATCAGGTCGGATGAGCAGTTCTTC
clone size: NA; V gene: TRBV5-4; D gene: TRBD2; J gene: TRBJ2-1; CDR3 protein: CASSPTSGTYNEQFF; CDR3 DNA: TGTGCCAGCAGCCCTACTAGCGGTACTTACAATGAGCAGTTCTTC
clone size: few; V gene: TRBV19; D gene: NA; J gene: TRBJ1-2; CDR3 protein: CASSARGSNYGYTF; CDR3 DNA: TGTGCCAGCTCGGCCCGGGGGAGTAACTATGGCTACACCTTC
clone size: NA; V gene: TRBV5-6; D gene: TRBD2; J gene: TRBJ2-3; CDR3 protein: CASSDRTSGGGTDTQYF; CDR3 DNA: TGTGCCAGCAGCGATCGGACTAGCGGGGGGGGCACAGATACGCAGTATTTT
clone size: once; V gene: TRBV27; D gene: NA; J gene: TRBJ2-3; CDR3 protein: CASSLEAGGFKDTQYF; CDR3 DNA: TGTGCCAGCAGTTTAGAGGCCGGCGGGTTTAAAGATACGCAGTATTTT
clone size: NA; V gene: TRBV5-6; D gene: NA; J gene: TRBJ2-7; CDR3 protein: CASSFDRTPTYEQYF; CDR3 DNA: TGTGCCAGCAGCTTTGACAGGACCCCTACGTACGAGCAGTACTTC
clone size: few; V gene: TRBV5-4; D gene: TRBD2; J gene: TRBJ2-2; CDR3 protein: CASSRGLAGLTGELFF; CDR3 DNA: TGTGCCAGCAGTCGGGGACTAGCGGGACTCACCGGGGAGCTGTTTTTT
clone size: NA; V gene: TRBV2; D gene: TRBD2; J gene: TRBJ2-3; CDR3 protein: CASSEGLASDTQYF; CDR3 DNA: TGTGCCAGCAGTGAAGGACTAGCGTCGGATACGCAGTATTTT
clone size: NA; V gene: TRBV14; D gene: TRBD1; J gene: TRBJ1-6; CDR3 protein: CASSLPGTAGNSPLHF; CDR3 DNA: TGTGCCAGCAGCCTTCCCGGGACAGCGGGTAATTCACCCCTCCACTTT
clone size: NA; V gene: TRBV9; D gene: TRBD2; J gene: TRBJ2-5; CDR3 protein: CASSVGPSGQETQYF; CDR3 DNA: TGTGCCAGCAGCGTAGGTCCTAGCGGGCAAGAGACCCAGTACTTC
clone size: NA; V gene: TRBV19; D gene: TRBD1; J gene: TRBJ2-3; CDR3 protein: CASSIQGATDTQYF; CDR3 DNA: TGTGCCAGTAGTATCCAGGGGGCCACAGATACGCAGTATTTT
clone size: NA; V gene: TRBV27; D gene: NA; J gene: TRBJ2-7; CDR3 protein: CASSFDRYYEQYF; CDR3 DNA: TGTGCCAGCAGTTTTGACAGGTACTACGAGCAGTACTTC
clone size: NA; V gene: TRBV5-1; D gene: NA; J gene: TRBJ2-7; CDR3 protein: CASTSGQSPSYEQYF; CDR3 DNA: TGCGCCAGCACATCCGGACAGTCCCCCTCCTACGAGCAGTACTTC
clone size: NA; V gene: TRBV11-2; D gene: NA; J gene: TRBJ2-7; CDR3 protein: CASSLGPGTLYEQYF; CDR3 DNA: TGTGCCAGCAGCTTAGGGCCAGGGACACTGTACGAGCAGTACTTC
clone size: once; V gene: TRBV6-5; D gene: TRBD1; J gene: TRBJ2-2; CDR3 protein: CASSSTGTGGTGELFF; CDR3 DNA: TGTGCCAGCAGTTCCACCGGGACAGGGGGCACCGGGGAGCTGTTTTTT
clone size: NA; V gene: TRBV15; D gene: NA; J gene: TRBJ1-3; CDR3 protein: CATSRDGSGVGNTIYF; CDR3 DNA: TGTGCCACCAGCAGAGATGGTTCGGGGGTTGGAAACACCATATATTTT
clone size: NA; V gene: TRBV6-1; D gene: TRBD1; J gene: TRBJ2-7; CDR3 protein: CASRGTGGSYEQYF; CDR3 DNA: TGTGCCAGCAGGGGGACAGGGGGCTCCTACGAGCAGTACTTC
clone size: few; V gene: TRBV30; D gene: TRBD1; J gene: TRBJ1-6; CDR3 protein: CAWGGQGNSPLHF; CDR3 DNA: TGTGCCTGGGGGGGACAGGGGAATTCACCCCTCCACTTT
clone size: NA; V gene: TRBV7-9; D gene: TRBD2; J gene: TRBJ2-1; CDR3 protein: CSSSLGLAGVNEQFF; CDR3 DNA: TGTTCCAGCAGCTTAGGACTAGCGGGGGTCAATGAGCAGTTCTTC
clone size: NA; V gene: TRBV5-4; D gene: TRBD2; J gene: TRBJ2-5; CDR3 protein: CASSSPVAGGPGETQYF; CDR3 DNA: TGTGCCAGCAGCTCCCCGGTAGCGGGGGGGCCTGGGGAGACCCAGTACTTC
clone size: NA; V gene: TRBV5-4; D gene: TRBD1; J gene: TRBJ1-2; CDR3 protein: CASSFGTGPEGYTF; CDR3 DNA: TGTGCCAGCAGCTTTGGGACAGGGCCCGAAGGCTACACCTTC
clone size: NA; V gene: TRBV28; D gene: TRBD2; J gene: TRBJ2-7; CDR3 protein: CASSSLAGVSYEQYF; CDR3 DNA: TGTGCCAGCAGTTCCCTAGCGGGAGTCTCCTACGAGCAGTACTTC
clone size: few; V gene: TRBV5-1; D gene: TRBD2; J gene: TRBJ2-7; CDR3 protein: CASSITGTSGSSYEQYF; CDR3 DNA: TGCGCCAGCAGCATAACCGGGACTAGCGGGAGCTCCTACGAGCAGTACTTC